This T cell receptor (beta chain) stems from a study of cytomegalovirus exposure and HLA in healthy donors. Study-wide results and limits: CMV serostatus was the sole immune exposure data available. Cytomegalovirus-associated TCR beta chains were listed, numbering 164. Despite most TCR sequences being rare, some public TCRs occurred in many donors.

Every donor was a healthy person donating bone marrow. V lost 3 bases and J 1 base, leaving 15 bases between the germline ends. From germline, CDR1 is LGHNA and CDR2 YSLEER. The CDR3 is made up of 16 amino acids. The PCR was carried out with 60 Vbeta primers and 13 Jbeta primers. Sequencing used immunoSEQ multiplex PCR; TCRdb keeps in-frame clones, though not all of them. In the table there are 190,000 or so clones, roughly four fifths of which are singletons. This clone was seen more than once but under ten times. The antigen is not known. Sequencing was carried out using PBMCs. The sequence derives from a boy between 2 and 15 years old in good health and CMV-seronegative. This chain connects TRBV4-3 to TRBJ1-1, with D possibly TRBD1 on 6 matching bases. CDR3: CASSHQGGGGNTEAFF. The CDR3 DNA reads TGCGCCAGCAGCCATCAGGGAGGGGGGGGGAACACTGAAGCTTTCTTT.